The rows below give T cell receptor beta chains drawn from one sample of a study of blood T cell repertoires in COVID-19. Only in-frame clones appear in the TCRdb table, and some are missing; sequencing was by immunoSEQ multiplex PCR. The sample carries about 390,000 clones, roughly 86% recorded once. Sequencing was done on a sample of peripheral blood. The receptors here all came from an older woman with COVID-19, enrolled during active disease. CDR3s include the opening cysteine and the closing phenylalanine or tryptophan. The order of the fields is CDR3 DNA, CDR3 protein, clone size, V gene, J gene, D gene. The D gene is left open where the match is weak. The listing skips clone size in some rows; elsewhere it reads once, few, many or a size class.

TGTGCCAGCAGCCTATTTGAGGCGTACAATGAGCAGTTCTTC	CASSLFEAYNEQFF	-	TRBV14	TRBJ2-1	-
TGTGCCAGCAGTTTATTTCCGGACAGAGGCTACGAGCAGTACTTC	CASSLFPDRGYEQYF	-	TRBV27	TRBJ2-7	-
TGTGCCACCAGCGGGGGGGCCCCAGATACGCAGTATTTT	CATSGGAPDTQYF	once	TRBV24-1	TRBJ2-3	TRBD2
TGCGCCAGCAGCTCGGGGGACCGTAAGAAGAACACTGAAGCTTTCTTT	CASSSGDRKKNTEAFF	-	TRBV5-1	TRBJ1-1	-
TGTGCCAGTAGTATTGACAGGGCCTACGAGCAGTACTTC	CASSIDRAYEQYF	-	TRBV19	TRBJ2-7	TRBD1
TGTGCCAGCAGCTTGGAAGGGACAGGGGGCTACGAGCAGTACTTC	CASSLEGTGGYEQYF	-	TRBV5-4	TRBJ2-7	TRBD1
TGTGCCAGCAGTGACCCCACGGGGAGGCTCTTAGGCGAAAAACTGTTTTTT	CASSDPTGRLLGEKLFF	-	TRBV28	TRBJ1-4	-
TGCGCCAGCAGCCGAACTAGCGGGGGATCGTCTAGCACAGATACGCAGTATTTT	CASSRTSGGSSSTDTQYF	-	TRBV4-1	TRBJ2-3	TRBD2
TGTGCCAGCAGCATTGAGGGGACTAGCGGTTTCAATGAGCAGTTCTTC	CASSIEGTSGFNEQFF	-	TRBV5-5	TRBJ2-1	TRBD2
TGCGCCAGCCACTTGACTAGCGGAGCTTACAATGAGCAGTTCTTC	CASHLTSGAYNEQFF	once	TRBV5-1	TRBJ2-1	TRBD2
TGTGCCAGCAGTCCGGGGGTCTATGGCTACACCTTC	CASSPGVYGYTF	-	TRBV12-3/TRBV12-4	TRBJ1-2	-
TGTGCCAGCAGCTTATCAGGGATGGATGGCTACACCTTC	CASSLSGMDGYTF	-	TRBV7-3	TRBJ1-2	-
TGTGCCAGCAGTTTCGGCCAGGGCGGTACTTACAATCAGCCCCAGCATTTT	CASSFGQGGTYNQPQHF	-	TRBV28	TRBJ1-5	-
TGCGCCAGCAGCTCCGGGTTCAACCCAGATACGCAGTATTTT	CASSSGFNPDTQYF	-	TRBV5-1	TRBJ2-3	-
TGTGCCAGCAGCCCAACAGGGAACTATGGCTACACCTTC	CASSPTGNYGYTF	-	TRBV7-3	TRBJ1-2	-
TGTGCCAGCAGCCTCCTAGCGGGGGCGAGCACAGATACGCAGTATTTT	CASSLLAGASTDTQYF	-	TRBV7-6	TRBJ2-3	TRBD2
TGTGCCAGCCGCAGGGTAGGCCAGGGGAACACTGAAGCTTTCTTT	CASRRVGQGNTEAFF	-	TRBV19	TRBJ1-1	-
TGTGCCAGCAGCTTGGCAGGGACAGGGGGCCTTCTCTATGGCTACACCTTC	CASSLAGTGGLLYGYTF	-	TRBV5-6	TRBJ1-2	TRBD1
TGTGCCAGCAGTTACTCCAGCGCATCCACAGATACGCAGTATTTT	CASSYSSASTDTQYF	few	TRBV6-2/TRBV6-3	TRBJ2-3	-
TGTGCCAGTAGTATTTTTGTCCAGGGTGATATTGAGACCCAGTACTTC	CASSIFVQGDIETQYF	-	TRBV19	TRBJ2-5	-
TGCAGCGTGAAAAGACTAGCGGCAGAAGAGACCCAGTACTTC	CSVKRLAAEETQYF	-	TRBV29-1	TRBJ2-5	TRBD2
TGTGCCAGCAGCCGAGGCCAGAACACTGAAGCTTTCTTT	CASSRGQNTEAFF	-	TRBV3-1/TRBV3-2	TRBJ1-1	-
TGTGCCAGTAGGACCCGGGGGGGGACTAGCAATCAGCCCCAGCATTTT	CASRTRGGTSNQPQHF	once	TRBV19	TRBJ1-5	-
TGTGCCACCAGTGCCGGGACAGGGTATGGCTACACCTTC	CATSAGTGYGYTF	-	TRBV24-1	TRBJ1-2	TRBD1
TGTGCCACCAGAGGACAGGGGAGGGAAAAACTGTTTTTT	CATRGQGREKLFF	-	TRBV15	TRBJ1-4	TRBD1
TGTGCCAGCACTCCGGGGTCTCAGGTAGATACGCAGTATTTT	CASTPGSQVDTQYF	once	TRBV5-5	TRBJ2-3	-
TGTGCCAGCGGCTGGGGCCGATCCTACAATGAGCAGTTCTTC	CASGWGRSYNEQFF	-	TRBV13	TRBJ2-1	-
TGCGCCAGCAGCTTCGGGGCTGGGGCCAACGTCCTGACTTTC	CASSFGAGANVLTF	-	TRBV5-1	TRBJ2-6	-
TGTGCCAGCAGGGCCGGGACAGGGTCCTACGAGCAGTACTTC	CASRAGTGSYEQYF	-	TRBV6-5	TRBJ2-7	TRBD1
TGTGCCAGCAGCTTAAGCTCTAGCGGGGGTGTCGCCTTCAATGAGCAGTTCTTC	CASSLSSSGGVAFNEQFF	-	TRBV7-3	TRBJ2-1	TRBD2
TGTGCCAGCAGCTTAACAGGGGGCCCGTATTCACCCCTCCACTTT	CASSLTGGPYSPLHF	-	TRBV7-3	TRBJ1-6	TRBD1
TGTGCCAGCAGTCCGCAGCGGGGGACTCACAATGAGCAGTTCTTC	CASSPQRGTHNEQFF	-	TRBV6-2/TRBV6-3	TRBJ2-1	TRBD2
TGTGCCAGCAGCCCCCGAGGTAGCGGGGGGACGGAGACCCAGTACTTC	CASSPRGSGGTETQYF	-	TRBV3-1/TRBV3-2	TRBJ2-5	TRBD2
TGTGCCACCAGCAGAGCAGGGGGCGCGATCACCGGGGAGCTGTTTTTT	CATSRAGGAITGELFF	-	TRBV15	TRBJ2-2	TRBD1
TGTGCCAGCTGGGACAGATTAGCCTACGAGCAGTACTTC	CASWDRLAYEQYF	-	TRBV18	TRBJ2-7	TRBD1
TGTGCCAGCAGCTTAAACGAGGGGGACTACCACAATGAGCAGTTCTTC	CASSLNEGDYHNEQFF	-	TRBV11-1	TRBJ2-1	-
TGTGCCAGCATCCAACAGGGAAGCAATCAGCCCCAGCATTTT	CASIQQGSNQPQHF	-	TRBV6-5	TRBJ1-5	-
TGTGCCAGCAGCCTCTCGACTAGCGGCGCTTACGTGCAGTACTTC	CASSLSTSGAYVQYF	-	TRBV4-2	TRBJ2-7	TRBD2
TGTGCTAGTGGTTTGGTGGGGGGGAACTATGGCTACACCTTC	CASGLVGGNYGYTF	-	TRBV12-5	TRBJ1-2	-
TGTGCCTACAGGGACATCTATGGCTACACCTTC	CAYRDIYGYTF	-	TRBV28	TRBJ1-2	-
TGTGCCATCAGTGAGCCCCAGGGGATGGGGACCACAGATACGCAGTATTTT	CAISEPQGMGTTDTQYF	-	TRBV10-3	TRBJ2-3	-